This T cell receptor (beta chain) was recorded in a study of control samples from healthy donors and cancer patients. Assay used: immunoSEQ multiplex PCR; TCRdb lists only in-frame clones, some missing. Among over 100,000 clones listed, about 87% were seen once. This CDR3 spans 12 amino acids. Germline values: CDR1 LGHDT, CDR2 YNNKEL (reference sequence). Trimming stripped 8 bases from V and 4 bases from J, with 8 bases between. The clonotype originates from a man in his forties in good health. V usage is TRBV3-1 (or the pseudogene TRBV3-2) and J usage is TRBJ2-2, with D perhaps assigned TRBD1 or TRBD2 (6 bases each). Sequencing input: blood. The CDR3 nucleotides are TGTGCCAGCGGAGGGGGCACCGGGGAGCTGTTTTTT. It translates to CASGGGTGELFF.